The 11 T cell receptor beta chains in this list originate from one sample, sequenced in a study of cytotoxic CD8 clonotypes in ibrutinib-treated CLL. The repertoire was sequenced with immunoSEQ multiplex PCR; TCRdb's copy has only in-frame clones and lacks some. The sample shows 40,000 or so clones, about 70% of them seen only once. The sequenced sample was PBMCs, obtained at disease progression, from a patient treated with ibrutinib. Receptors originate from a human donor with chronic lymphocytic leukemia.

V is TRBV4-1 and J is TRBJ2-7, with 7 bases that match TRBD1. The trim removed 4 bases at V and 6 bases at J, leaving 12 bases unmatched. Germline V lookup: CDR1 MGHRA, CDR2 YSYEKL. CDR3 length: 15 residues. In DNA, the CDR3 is TGCGCCAGCAGCCCACAGACAGGGAACGGAGGCGAGCAGTACTTC. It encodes CASSPQTGNGGEQYF.

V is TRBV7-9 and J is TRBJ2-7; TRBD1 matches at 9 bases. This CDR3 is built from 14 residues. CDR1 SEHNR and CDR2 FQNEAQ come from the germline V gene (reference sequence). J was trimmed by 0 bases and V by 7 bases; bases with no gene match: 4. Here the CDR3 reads CASTGTGSSYEQYF. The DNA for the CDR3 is TGTGCCAGCACTGGGACAGGGAGCTCCTACGAGCAGTACTTC.

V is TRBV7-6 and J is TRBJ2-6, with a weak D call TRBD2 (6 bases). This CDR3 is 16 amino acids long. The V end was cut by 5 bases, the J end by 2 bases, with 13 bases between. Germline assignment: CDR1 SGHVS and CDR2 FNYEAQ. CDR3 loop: CASSARGGTGANVLTF. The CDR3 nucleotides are TGTGCCAGCAGCGCGAGGGGAGGAACTGGGGCCAACGTCCTGACTTTC.

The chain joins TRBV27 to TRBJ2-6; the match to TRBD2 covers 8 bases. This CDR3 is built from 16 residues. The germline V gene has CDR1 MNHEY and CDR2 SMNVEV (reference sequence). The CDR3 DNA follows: TGTGCGAGATGGGGCGGGGGGCTCGGAGGGGCCAACGTCCTGACTTTC. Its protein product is CARWGGGLGGANVLTF.

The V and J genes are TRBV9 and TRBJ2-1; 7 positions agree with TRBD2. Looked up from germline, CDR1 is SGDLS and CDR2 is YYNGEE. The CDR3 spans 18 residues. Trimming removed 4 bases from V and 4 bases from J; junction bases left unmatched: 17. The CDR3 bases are TGTGCCAGCAGCATCCGGCCCGCCCGGGACTACTCGTACAATGAGCAGTTCTTC. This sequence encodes CASSIRPARDYSYNEQFF. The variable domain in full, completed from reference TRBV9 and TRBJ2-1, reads DSGVTQTPKHLITATGQRVTLRCSPRSGDLSVYWYQQSLDQGLQFLIQYYNGEERAKGNILERFSAQQFPDLHSELNLSSLELGDSALYFCASSIRPARDYSYNEQFFGPGTRLTVL.

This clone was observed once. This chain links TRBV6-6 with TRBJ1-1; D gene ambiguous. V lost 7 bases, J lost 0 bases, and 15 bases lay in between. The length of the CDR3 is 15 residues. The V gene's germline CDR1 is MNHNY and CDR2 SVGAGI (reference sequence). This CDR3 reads CASTPHFTLNTEAFF. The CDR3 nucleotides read TGTGCCAGCACTCCACATTTCACCTTGAACACTGAAGCTTTCTTT.

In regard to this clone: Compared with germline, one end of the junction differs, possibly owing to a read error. The CDR3: CASSLSTSGSYEQYF. DNA of the CDR3: TGTGCCAGCAGCTTATCGACTAGCGGGAGCTACGAGCAGTACTTC. This chain uses TRBV28 with TRBJ2-7; 12 nucleotides align to TRBD2. Germline-derived CDR1 and CDR2 are MDHEN and SYDVKM. The CDR3 consists of 15 residues. The complete variable domain, with remaining parts taken from reference TRBV28 and TRBJ2-7, reads DVKVTQSSRYLVKRTGEKVFLECVQDMDHENMFWYRQDPGLGLRLIYFSYDVKMKEKGDIPEGYSVSREKKERFSLILESASTNQTSMYLCASSLSTSGSYEQYFGPGTRLTVT.

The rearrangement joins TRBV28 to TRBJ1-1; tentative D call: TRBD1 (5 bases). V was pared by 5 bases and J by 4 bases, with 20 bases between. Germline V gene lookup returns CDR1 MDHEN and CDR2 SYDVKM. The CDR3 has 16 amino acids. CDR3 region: CASSPTGDSGRTEAFF. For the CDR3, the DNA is TGTGCCAGCAGTCCCACGGGTGACAGTGGTCGCACTGAAGCTTTCTTT.

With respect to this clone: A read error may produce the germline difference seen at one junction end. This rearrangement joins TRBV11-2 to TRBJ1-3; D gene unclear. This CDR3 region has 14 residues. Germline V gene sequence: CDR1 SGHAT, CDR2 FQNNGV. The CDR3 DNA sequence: TGTGCCAGCAGTTTAGGCTCGCCTGGAAACACCATATATTTT. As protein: CASSLGSPGNTIYF. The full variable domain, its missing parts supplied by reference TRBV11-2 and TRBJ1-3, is EAGVAQSPRYKIIEKRQSVAFWCNPISGHATLYWYQQILGQGPKLLIQFQNNGVVDDSQLPKDRFSAERLKGVDSTLKIQPAKLEDSAVYLCASSLGSPGNTIYFGEGSWLTVV.

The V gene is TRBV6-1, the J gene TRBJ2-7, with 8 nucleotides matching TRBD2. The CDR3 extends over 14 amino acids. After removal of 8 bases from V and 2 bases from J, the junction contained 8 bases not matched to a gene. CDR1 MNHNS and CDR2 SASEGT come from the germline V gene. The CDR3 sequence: CASRSGGATYEQYF. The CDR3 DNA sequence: TGTGCCAGCCGATCCGGGGGGGCCACCTACGAGCAGTACTTC.

CDR3 region: CASSVEGTGLNYGYTF. Here the CDR3 DNA reads TGTGCCAGCAGCGTAGAAGGGACAGGCTTAAACTATGGCTACACCTTC. This sequence joins TRBV9 and TRBJ1-2; 8 positions agree with TRBD1. The CDR3 is made up of 16 amino acids. Germline V lookup: CDR1 SGDLS, CDR2 YYNGEE. V shed 0 bases, J shed 2 bases, and the junction held 6 bases outside the gene matches.